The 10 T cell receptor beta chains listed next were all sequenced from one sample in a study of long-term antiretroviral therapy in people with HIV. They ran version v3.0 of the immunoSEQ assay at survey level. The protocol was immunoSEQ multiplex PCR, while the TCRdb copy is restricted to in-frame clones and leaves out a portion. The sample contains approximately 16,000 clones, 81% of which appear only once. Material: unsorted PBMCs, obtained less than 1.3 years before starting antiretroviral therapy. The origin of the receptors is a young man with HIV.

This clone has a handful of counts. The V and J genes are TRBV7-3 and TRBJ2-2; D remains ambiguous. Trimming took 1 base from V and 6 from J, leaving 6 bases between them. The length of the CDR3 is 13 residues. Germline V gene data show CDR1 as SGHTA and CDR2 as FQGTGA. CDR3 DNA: TGTGCCAGCAGCTTAAACACTGCCGGGGAGCTGTTTTTT. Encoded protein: CASSLNTAGELFF.

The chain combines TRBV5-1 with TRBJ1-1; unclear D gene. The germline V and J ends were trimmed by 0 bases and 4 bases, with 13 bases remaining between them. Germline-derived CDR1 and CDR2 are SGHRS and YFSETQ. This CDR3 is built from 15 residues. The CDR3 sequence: CASSLGGWIVTEAFF. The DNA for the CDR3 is TGCGCCAGCAGCTTGGGAGGATGGATAGTCACTGAAGCTTTCTTT.

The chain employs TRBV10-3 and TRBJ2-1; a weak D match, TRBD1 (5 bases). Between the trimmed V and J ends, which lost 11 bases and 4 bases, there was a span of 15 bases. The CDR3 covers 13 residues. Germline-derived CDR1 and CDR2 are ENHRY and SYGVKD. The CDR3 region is CAARTPSYNEQFF. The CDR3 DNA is TGTGCCGCTAGGACACCTTCTTACAATGAGCAGTTCTTC.

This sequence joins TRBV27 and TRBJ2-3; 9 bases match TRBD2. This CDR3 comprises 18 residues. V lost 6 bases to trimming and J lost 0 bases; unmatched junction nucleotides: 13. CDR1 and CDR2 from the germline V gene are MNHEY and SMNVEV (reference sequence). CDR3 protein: CASRGEGAGGLSTDTQYF. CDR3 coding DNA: TGTGCCAGCAGGGGTGAGGGAGCGGGGGGCCTTAGCACAGATACGCAGTATTTT.

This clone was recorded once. CDR3 sequence: CASSSLTGGRTDTQYF. The CDR3 coding sequence is TGTGCCAGCAGTTCACTAACAGGGGGCCGAACAGATACGCAGTATTTT. The chain recombines TRBV6-5 with TRBJ2-3; 9 bases fit TRBD1. Germline loops: CDR1 MNHEY, CDR2 SVGAGI. CDR3 length equals 16 residues. With V trimmed by 4 bases and J by 3 bases, 8 bases remained unmatched.

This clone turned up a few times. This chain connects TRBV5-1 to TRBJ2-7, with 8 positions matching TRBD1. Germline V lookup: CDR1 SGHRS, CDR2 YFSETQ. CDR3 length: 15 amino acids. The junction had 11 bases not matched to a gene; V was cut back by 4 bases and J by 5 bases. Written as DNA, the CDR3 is TGCGCCAGCAGCGCTCCCCGGACAGGGCCCCACGAGCAGTACTTC. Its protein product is CASSAPRTGPHEQYF.

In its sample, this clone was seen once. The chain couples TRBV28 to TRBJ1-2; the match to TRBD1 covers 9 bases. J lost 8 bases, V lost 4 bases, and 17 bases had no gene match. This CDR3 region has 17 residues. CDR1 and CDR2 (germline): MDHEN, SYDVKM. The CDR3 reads CASSSEWGQGGGLGYTF. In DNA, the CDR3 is TGTGCCAGCAGTTCGGAGTGGGGACAGGGAGGCGGATTAGGCTACACCTTC.

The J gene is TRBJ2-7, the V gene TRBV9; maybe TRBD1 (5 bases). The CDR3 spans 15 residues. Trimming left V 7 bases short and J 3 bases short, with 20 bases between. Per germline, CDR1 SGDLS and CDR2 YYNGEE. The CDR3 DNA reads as TGTGCCAGCCCCGTATCGACAGAAAACCTCTACGAGCAGTACTTC. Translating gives CASPVSTENLYEQYF.

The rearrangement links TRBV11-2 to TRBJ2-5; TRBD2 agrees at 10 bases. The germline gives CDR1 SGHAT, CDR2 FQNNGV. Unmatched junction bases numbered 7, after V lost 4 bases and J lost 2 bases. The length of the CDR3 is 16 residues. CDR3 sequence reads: CASSSWTSGLQETQYF. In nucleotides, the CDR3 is TGTGCCAGCAGCTCCTGGACTAGCGGACTTCAAGAGACCCAGTACTTC.

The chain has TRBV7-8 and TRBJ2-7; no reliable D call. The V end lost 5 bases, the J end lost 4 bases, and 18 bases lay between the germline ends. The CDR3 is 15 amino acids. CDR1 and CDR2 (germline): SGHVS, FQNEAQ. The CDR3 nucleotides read TGTGCCAGCAGCAACCTTGGGGTGATGGAGTACGAGCAGTACTTC. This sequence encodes CASSNLGVMEYEQYF.